This T cell receptor beta chain was documented in a study of T cells after yellow fever vaccination. Study-wide findings and caveats: Most clones from primary vaccination resurfaced after the booster (about 96% CD4, about 91% CD8).

TCRdb reanalysed the 5' RACE reads using MiXCR and keeps one entry per CDR3 protein. The repertoire includes more than 80,000 distinct CDR3 sequences, about 6% of them detected once, and about 41% sits in the top ten. Remarks on this clonotype: Its antigen is still unknown.

Sequencing was performed on CD8+ T cells sorted from PBMCs, taken 10 days after the yellow fever booster vaccination. The sequence came from a man younger than 35 who received the YFV17D yellow fever vaccine.

The CDR3 sequence is CASSYRGDWDSPLHF. CDR3 nucleotide sequence: TGTGCCAGCAGTTACAGGGGGGATTGGGATTCACCCCTCCACTTT. This chain links TRBV6-5 with TRBJ1-6; D is perhaps TRBD1 (6 bases). The CDR3 totals 15 residues. Germline CDR1 and CDR2: MNHEY and SVGAGI. V was trimmed by 2 bases and J by 8 bases, leaving 13 bases between them.